This T cell receptor (beta chain) was retrieved from a study of cytomegalovirus exposure and HLA in healthy donors. In the study overall: The Caucasian-associated ancestry cluster held about 80% of more than 350 genotyped donors. Findings and caveats of the study: In a later analysis, 16,951 TCR beta sequences were associated with HLA alleles at 0.05 false discovery rate.

Concerning this clone: No antigen is known for it.

Use of 60 Vbeta and 13 Jbeta primers characterized the PCR. Here immunoSEQ multiplex PCR was the method, and the copy in TCRdb shows in-frame clones only, minus some. There are about 190,000 clones in the sample; 85% to 90% occur only once, and 1.5% to 2% lies in the top ten. The germline V gene encodes CDR1 MDHEN and CDR2 SYDVKM. The ends lost 4 bases at V and 6 bases at J; junction bases unmatched: 6. This CDR3 has 15 residues. The sequencing sample was made of PBMCs. The sequence was obtained from a woman younger than 35 in good health and CMV-seronegative. The rearrangement links TRBV28 to TRBJ1-1; TRBD1 matches at 12 bases. The CDR3 region has the DNA TGTGCCAGCAGTTCCCCGGGACAGGGGGCTGCTGAAGCTTTCTTT. Protein sequence: CASSSPGQGAAEAFF.